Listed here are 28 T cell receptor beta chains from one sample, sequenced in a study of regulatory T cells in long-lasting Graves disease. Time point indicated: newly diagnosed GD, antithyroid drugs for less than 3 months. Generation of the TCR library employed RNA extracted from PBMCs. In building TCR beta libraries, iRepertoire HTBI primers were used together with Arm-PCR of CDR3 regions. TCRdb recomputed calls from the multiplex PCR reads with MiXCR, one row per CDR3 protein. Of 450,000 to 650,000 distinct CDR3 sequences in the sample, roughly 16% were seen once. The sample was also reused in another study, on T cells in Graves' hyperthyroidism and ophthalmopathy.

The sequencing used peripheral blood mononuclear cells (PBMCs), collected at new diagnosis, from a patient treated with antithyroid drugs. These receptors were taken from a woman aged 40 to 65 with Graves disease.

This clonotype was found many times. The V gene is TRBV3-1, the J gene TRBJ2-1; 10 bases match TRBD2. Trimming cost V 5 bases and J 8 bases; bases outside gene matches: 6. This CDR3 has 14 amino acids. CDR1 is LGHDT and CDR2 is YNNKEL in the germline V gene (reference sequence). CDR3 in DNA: TGTGCCAGCAGCTTCAGACTAGCGGGTGATGAGCAGTTCTTC. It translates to CASSFRLAGDEQFF.

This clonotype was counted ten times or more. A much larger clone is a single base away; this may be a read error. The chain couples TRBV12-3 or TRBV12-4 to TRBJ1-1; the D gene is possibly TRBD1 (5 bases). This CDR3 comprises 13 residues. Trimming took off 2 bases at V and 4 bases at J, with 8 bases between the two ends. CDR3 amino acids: CASSLWGITEAFF. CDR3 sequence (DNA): TGTGCCAGCAGTTTATGGGGGATCACTGAAGCTTTCTTT.

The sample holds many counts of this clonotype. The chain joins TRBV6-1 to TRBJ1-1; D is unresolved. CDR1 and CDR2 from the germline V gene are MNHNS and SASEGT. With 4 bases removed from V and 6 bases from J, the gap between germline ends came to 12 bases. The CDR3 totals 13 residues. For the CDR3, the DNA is TGTGCCAGCAGTGCGCCCTCGAGGGCTGAAGCTTTCTTT. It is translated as CASSAPSRAEAFF.

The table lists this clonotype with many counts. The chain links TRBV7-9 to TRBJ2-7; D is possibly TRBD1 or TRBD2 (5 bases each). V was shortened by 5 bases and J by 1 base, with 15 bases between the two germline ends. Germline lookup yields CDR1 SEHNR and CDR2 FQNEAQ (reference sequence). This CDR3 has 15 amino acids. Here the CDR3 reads CASSPGTPLSYEQYF. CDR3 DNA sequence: TGTGCCAGCAGCCCCGGGACGCCTCTTTCCTACGAGCAGTACTTC.

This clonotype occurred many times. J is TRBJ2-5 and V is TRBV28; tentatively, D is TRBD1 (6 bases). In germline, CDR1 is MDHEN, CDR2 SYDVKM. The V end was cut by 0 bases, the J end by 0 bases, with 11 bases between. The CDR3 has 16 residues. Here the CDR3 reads CASSLWGAGNQETQYF. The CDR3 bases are TGTGCCAGCAGTTTATGGGGGGCCGGGAACCAAGAGACCCAGTACTTC.

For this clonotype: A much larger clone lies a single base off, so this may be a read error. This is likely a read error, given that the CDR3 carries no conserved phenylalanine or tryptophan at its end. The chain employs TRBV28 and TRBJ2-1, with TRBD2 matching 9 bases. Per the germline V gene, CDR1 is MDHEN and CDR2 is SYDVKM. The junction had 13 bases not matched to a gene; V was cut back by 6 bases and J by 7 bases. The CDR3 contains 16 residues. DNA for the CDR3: TGTGCCAGCAGCAGTCCCGGCGGGGGGGCGATTAATGAGCAGTTCTCC. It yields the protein CASSSPGGGAINEQFS.

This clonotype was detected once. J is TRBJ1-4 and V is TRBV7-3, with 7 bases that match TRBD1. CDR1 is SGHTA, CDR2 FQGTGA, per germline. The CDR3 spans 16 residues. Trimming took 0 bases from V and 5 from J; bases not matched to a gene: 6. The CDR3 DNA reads TGTGCCAGCAGCTTAACCTCCGGGACAGCGAATGAAAAACTGTTTTTT. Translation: CASSLTSGTANEKLFF.

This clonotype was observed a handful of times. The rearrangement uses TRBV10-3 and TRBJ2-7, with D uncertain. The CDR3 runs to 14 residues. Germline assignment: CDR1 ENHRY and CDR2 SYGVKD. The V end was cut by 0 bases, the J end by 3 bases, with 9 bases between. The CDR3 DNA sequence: TGTGCCATCAGTGAGTCGAATCTCAACTACGAGCAGTACTTC. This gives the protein CAISESNLNYEQYF.

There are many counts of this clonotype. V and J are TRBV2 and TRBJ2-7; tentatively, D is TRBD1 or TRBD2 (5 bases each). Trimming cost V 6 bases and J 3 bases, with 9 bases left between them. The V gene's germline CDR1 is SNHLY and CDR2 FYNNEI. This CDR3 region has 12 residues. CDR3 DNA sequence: TGTGCCAGCAGCGGGACCATCTACGAGCAGTACTTC. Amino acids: CASSGTIYEQYF. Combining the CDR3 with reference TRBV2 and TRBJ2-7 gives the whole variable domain EPEVTQTPSHQVTQMGQEVILRCVPISNHLYFYWYRQILGQKVEFLVSFYNNEISEKSEIFDDQFSVERPDGSNFTLKIRSTKLEDSAMYFCASSGTIYEQYFGPGTRLTVT.

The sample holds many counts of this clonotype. The CDR3: CASSQEGQGSSYNEQFF. The CDR3 bases are TGTGCCAGCAGCCAAGAGGGGCAGGGGTCTTCCTACAATGAGCAGTTCTTC. V usage is TRBV3-1 and J usage is TRBJ2-1, with D possibly TRBD1 on 6 matching bases. This CDR3 is 17 amino acids long. Looked up from germline, CDR1 is LGHDT and CDR2 is YNNKEL (reference sequence). V was cut by 0 bases and J by 1 base, with 13 bases left in between.

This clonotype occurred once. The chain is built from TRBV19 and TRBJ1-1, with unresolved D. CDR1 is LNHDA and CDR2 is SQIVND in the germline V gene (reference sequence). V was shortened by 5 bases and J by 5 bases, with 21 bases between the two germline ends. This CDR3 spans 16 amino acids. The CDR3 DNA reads TGTGCCAGTAGTCCCGTATCCAGAGGTCTAGGAACTGAAGCTTTCTTT. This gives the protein CASSPVSRGLGTEAFF.

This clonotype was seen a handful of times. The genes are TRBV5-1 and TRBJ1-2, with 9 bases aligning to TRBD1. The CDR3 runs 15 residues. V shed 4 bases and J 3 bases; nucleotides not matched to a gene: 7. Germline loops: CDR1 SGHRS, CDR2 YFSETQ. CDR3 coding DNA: TGCGCCAGCAGCATTACAGGGGGCGCAGACTATGGCTACACCTTC. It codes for CASSITGGADYGYTF.

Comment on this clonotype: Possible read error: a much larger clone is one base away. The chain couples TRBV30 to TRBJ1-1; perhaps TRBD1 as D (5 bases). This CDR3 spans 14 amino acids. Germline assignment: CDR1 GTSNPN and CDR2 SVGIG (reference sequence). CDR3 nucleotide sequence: TGTGCCTGGAAAGGACTGGGGGAGAACACTGGAGCTTTCTTT. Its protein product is CAWKGLGENTGAFF.

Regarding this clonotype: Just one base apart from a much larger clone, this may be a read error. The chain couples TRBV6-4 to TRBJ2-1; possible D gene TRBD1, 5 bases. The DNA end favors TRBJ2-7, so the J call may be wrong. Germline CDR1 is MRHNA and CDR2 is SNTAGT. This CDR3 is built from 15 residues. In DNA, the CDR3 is TGTGCCAGCAGTGAATGGCAGGGTTCGGGCAATGAGCAGTACTTC. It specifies CASSEWQGSGNEQYF.

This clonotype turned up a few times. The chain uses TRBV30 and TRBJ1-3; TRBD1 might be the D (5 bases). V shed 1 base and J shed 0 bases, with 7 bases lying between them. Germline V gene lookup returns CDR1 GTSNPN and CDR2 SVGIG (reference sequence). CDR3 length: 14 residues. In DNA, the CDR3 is TGTGCCTGGAGTGAGGGGCTCTCTGGAAACACCATATATTTT. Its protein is CAWSEGLSGNTIYF.

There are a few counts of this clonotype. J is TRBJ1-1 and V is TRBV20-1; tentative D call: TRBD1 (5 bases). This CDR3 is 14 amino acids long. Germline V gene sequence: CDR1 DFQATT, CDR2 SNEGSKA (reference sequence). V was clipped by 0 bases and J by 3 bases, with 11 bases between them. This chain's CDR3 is CSARDRQSYTEAFF. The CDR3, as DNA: TGCAGTGCTAGAGACAGACAGTCCTACACTGAAGCTTTCTTT.

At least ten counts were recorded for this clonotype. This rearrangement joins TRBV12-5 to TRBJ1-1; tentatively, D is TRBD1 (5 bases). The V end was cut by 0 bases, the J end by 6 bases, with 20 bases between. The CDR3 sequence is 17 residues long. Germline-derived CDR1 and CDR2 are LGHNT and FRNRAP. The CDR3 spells CASGLVPLGLPEAEAFF. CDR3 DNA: TGTGCTAGTGGTTTGGTACCCCTGGGGCTCCCCGAGGCTGAAGCTTTCTTT.

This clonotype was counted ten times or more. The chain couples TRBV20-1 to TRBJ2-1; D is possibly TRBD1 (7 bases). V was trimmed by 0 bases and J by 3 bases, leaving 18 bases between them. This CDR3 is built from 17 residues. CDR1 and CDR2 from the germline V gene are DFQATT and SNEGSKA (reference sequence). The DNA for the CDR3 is TGCAGTGCTAGAGAGCCAGGGGGGCTGGGGAACTACAATGAGCAGTTCTTC. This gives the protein CSAREPGGLGNYNEQFF.

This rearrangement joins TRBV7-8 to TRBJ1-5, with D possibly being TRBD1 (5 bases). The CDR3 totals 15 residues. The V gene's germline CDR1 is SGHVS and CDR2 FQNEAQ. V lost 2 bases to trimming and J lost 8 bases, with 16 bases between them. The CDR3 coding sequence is TGTGCCAGCAGCTTAAATTCAGGGATTCGGGAGCCCCAGCATTTT. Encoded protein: CASSLNSGIREPQHF.

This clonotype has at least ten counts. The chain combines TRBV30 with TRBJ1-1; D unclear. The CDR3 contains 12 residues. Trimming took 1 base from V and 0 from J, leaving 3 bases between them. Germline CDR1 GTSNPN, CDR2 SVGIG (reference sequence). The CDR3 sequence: CAWSEVNTEAFF. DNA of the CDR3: TGTGCCTGGAGTGAAGTGAACACTGAAGCTTTCTTT.

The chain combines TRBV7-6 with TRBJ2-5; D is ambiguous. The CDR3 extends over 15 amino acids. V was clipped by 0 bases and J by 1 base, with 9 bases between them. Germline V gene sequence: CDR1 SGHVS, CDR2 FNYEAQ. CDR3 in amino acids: CASSLAAGLQETQYF. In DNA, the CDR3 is TGTGCCAGCAGCTTAGCCGCTGGCCTCCAAGAGACCCAGTACTTC.

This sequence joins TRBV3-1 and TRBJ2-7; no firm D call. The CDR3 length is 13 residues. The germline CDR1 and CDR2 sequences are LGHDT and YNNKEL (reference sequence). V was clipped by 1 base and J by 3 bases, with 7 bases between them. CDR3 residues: CASSQAPLYEQYF. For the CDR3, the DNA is TGTGCCAGCAGCCAAGCCCCCCTCTACGAGCAGTACTTC.

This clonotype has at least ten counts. The CDR3 here is CASSLETGGYQPQHF. The CDR3 DNA reads TGTGCCAGCAGTTTAGAAACAGGGGGTTATCAGCCCCAGCATTTT. This chain uses TRBV12-3 or TRBV12-4 with TRBJ1-5, with 8 bases identical to TRBD1. There are 15 residues in the CDR3. Trimming took 1 base from V and 5 from J; bases not matched to a gene: 4.

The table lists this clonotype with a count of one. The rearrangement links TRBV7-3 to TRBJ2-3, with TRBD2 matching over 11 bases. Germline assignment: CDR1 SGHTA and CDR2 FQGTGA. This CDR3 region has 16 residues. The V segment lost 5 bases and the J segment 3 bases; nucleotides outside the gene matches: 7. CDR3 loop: CASSKPGTSGTDTQYF. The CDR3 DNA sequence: TGTGCCAGCAGCAAACCCGGGACTAGCGGTACAGATACGCAGTATTTT.

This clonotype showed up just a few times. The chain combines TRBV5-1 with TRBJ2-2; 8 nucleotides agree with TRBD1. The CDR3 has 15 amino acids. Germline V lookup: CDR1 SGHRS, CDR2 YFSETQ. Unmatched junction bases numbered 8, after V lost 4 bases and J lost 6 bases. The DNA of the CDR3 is TGCGCCAGCAGCCCGGACAGGGAAGCGGCCGGGGAGCTGTTTTTT. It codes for CASSPDREAAGELFF.

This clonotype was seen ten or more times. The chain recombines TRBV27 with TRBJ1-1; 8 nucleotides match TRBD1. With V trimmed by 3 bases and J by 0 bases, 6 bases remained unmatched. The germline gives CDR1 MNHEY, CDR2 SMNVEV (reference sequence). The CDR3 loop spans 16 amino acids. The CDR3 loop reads CASSLTGEGVNTEAFF. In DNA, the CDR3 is TGTGCCAGCAGTTTGACAGGGGAAGGCGTGAACACTGAAGCTTTCTTT.

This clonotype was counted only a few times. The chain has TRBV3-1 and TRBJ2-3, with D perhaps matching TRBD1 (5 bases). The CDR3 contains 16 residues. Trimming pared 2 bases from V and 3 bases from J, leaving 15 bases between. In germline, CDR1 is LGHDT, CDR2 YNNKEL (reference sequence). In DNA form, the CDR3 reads TGTGCCAGCAGCCAAAGAGTTGGGGCGAGGACAGATACGCAGTATTTT. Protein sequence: CASSQRVGARTDTQYF.

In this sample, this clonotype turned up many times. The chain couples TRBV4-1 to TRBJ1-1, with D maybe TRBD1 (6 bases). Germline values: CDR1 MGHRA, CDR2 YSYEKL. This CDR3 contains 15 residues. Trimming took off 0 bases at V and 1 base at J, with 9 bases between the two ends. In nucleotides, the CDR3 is TGCGCCAGCAGCCAAGATCGGGGGCGGAACACTGAAGCTTTCTTT. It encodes CASSQDRGRNTEAFF.